This T cell receptor (beta chain) came from a study of beta chain features in type 1 diabetes. Study observations and caveats: More deletions and fewer insertions at VDJ junctions were seen in type 1 diabetes patients. Patients with Type 1 diabetes showed moderately but significantly shorter TCRB CDR3s in all four CD4+ subsets. Naive, central memory and regulatory TCRB repertoires appeared more similar among patients than healthy donors.

The CDR3 loop spans 15 amino acids. Germline loops: CDR1 MNHEY, CDR2 SMNVEV (reference sequence). J gave up 0 bases and V 8 bases, and 5 bases lay outside the gene matches. The study reverse transcribed the entire isolated RNA, so it sequenced expressed TCRB transcripts. TCRdb keeps only in-frame clones here, not all; method: immunoSEQ multiplex PCR. The profile covers roughly 340,000 clones, with roughly 12% appearing a single time and 0.0095% to 0.012% taken by the ten largest. This clone was counted between two and nine times. No antigen is known for it. The sample was naive CD4+ T cells from blood. The clonotype comes from a woman aged 18-29 years with type 1 diabetes. The J gene is TRBJ1-5, the V gene TRBV27; 9 bases are a match to TRBD1. As DNA, the CDR3 is TGTGCCAGCGGGGGACAGGGTTTTAGCAATCAGCCCCAGCATTTT. Translated: CASGGQGFSNQPQHF.